This T cell receptor beta chain was observed in a study of shared clonotypes between healthy human individuals. Assay runs were performed at deep level. TCRdb's copy holds only in-frame clones and misses some; the assay was immunoSEQ multiplex PCR. The data show about 1.5 million clones, 98% seen once. Between the trimmed V and J ends, which lost 4 bases and 7 bases, there was a span of 11 bases. Germline V CDR1 and CDR2: SGHRS, YFSETQ. The CDR3 extends over 12 amino acids. Study conclusions and caveats: An effect of sequencing depth on clonotype sharing among donors was expected.

The donor population consisted of healthy HIV-negative adults with no recent acute infections or vaccinations. This clone was seen a handful of times. Its antigen remains unidentified. This receptor was identified in a man aged 25-45 years in good health. The sample taken for sequencing was naive CD4+ T cells sorted from blood. Subset specified: CD45RA+ positively selected. The chain couples TRBV5-1 to TRBJ1-2, with D perhaps TRBD1 (6 bases). The CDR3 sequence is CASSIKGGGYTF. The CDR3 bases are TGCGCCAGCAGCATCAAGGGGGGTGGCTACACCTTC.